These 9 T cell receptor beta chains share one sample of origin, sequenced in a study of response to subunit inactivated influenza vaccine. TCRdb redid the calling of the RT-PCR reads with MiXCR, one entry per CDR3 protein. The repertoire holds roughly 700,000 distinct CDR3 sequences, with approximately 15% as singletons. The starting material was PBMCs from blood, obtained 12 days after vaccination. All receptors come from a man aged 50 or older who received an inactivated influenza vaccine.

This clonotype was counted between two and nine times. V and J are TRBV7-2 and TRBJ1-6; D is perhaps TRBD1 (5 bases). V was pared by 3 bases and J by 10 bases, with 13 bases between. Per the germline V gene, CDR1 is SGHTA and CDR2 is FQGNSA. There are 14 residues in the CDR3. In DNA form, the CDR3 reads TGTGCCAGCAGCTTTGGGGGTGCGTACTCACCCCTCCACTTT. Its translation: CASSFGGAYSPLHF.

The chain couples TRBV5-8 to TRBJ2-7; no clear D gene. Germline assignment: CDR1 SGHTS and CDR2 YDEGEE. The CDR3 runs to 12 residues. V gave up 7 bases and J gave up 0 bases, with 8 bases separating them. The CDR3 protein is CASGRRSYEQYF. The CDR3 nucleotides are TGTGCCAGCGGCAGGCGCTCCTACGAGCAGTACTTC.

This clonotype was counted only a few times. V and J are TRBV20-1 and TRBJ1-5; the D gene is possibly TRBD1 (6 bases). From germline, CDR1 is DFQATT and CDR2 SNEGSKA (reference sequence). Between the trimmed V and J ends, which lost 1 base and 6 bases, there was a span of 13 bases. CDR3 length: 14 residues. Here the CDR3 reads CSARGQGSGQPQHF. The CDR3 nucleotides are TGCAGTGCTAGAGGTCAGGGGTCGGGTCAGCCCCAGCATTTT.

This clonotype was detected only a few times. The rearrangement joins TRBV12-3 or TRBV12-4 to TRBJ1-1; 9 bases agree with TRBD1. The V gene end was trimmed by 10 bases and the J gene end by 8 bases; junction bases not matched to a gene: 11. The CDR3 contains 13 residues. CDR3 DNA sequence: TGTGCCACCGATAACAGGGGGCTGGGCGAAGCTTTCTTT. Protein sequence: CATDNRGLGEAFF.

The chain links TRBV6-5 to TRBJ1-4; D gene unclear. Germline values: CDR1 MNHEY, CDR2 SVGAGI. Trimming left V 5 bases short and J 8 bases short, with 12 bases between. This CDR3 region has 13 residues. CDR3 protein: CASSINSGEKLFF. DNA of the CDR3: TGTGCCAGCAGTATCAACAGTGGGGAAAAACTGTTTTTT.

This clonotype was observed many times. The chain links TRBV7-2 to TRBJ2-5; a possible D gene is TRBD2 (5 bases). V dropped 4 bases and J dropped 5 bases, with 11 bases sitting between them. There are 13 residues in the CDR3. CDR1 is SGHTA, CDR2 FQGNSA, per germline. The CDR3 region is CASSSTRAETQYF. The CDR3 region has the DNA TGTGCCAGCAGCTCAACTAGAGCGGAGACCCAGTACTTC.

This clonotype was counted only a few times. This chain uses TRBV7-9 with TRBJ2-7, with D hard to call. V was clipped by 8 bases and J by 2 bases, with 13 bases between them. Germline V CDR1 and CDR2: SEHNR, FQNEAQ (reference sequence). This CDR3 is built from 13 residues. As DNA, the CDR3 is TGTGCCAGCCAAGGGAATTCAGCCTACGAGCAGTACTTC. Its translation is CASQGNSAYEQYF.

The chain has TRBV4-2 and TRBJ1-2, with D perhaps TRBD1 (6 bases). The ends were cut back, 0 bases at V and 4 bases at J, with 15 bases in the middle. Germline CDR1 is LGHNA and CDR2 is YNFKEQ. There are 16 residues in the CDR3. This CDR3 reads CASSQEFRGRRYGYTF. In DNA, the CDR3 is TGTGCCAGCAGCCAAGAATTTCGGGGGCGCCGCTATGGCTACACCTTC.

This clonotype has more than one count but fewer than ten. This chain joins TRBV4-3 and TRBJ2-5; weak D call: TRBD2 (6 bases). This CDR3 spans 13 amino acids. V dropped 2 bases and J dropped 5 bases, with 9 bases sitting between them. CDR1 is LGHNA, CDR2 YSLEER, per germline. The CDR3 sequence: CASSQQEGETQYF. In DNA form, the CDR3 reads TGCGCCAGCAGCCAACAGGAGGGGGAGACCCAGTACTTC.